These T cell receptor beta chains were read from a single sample in a study of CD8+ T cells in alopecia areata. The method was immunoSEQ multiplex PCR; TCRdb's version includes in-frame clones alone and lacks a portion of them. Of fewer than 250,000 clones in the sample, 64% are singletons; the top ten hold around 4.3%. The sample consisted of CD4+ T cells sorted from blood, taken at week 4, from a patient treated with tofacitinib. Receptor source: a human donor with alopecia areata. Each CDR3 is given with its conserved first and last residue. Fields, in order: V gene, CDR3 length, J gene, CDR3 protein.

v_call: TRBV7-9; cdr3_length: 11; j_call: TRBJ2-1; cdr3_aa: CASTERGEQFF
v_call: TRBV27; cdr3_length: 15; j_call: TRBJ2-7; cdr3_aa: CASSLSQGSWNEQYF
v_call: TRBV27; cdr3_length: 15; j_call: TRBJ2-7; cdr3_aa: CASSLRPRGRYEQYF
v_call: TRBV4-2; cdr3_length: 16; j_call: TRBJ2-5; cdr3_aa: CASSQAAGGHSGTQYF
v_call: TRBV19; cdr3_length: 15; j_call: TRBJ2-2; cdr3_aa: CASSTVGTGRRELFF
v_call: TRBV18; cdr3_length: 15; j_call: TRBJ2-7; cdr3_aa: CASLESIQSSYEQYF
v_call: TRBV6-5; cdr3_length: 11; j_call: TRBJ1-2; cdr3_aa: CAIRTSYGYTF
v_call: TRBV30; cdr3_length: 14; j_call: TRBJ1-1; cdr3_aa: CAWTTKGRFTEAFF
v_call: TRBV9; cdr3_length: 13; j_call: TRBJ1-2; cdr3_aa: CASSVRGGYGYTF
v_call: TRBV29-1; cdr3_length: 14; j_call: TRBJ1-2; cdr3_aa: CSVDAGNPNYGYTF
v_call: TRBV9; cdr3_length: 14; j_call: TRBJ2-1; cdr3_aa: CASSVTGAKGEQFF
v_call: TRBV2; cdr3_length: 15; j_call: TRBJ2-5; cdr3_aa: CASSLGTAFGETQYF
v_call: TRBV4-2; cdr3_length: 15; j_call: TRBJ2-7; cdr3_aa: CASSQDLWVTYEQYF
v_call: TRBV29-1; cdr3_length: 12; j_call: TRBJ2-5; cdr3_aa: CSVDYPQETQYF
v_call: TRBV9; cdr3_length: 15; j_call: TRBJ2-1; cdr3_aa: CASSQAGNSYNEQFF
v_call: TRBV30; cdr3_length: 16; j_call: TRBJ2-1; cdr3_aa: CAWTPGGKGTYNEQFF
v_call: TRBV5-5; cdr3_length: 11; j_call: TRBJ2-1; cdr3_aa: CASSLDGSQFF
v_call: TRBV4-1; cdr3_length: 20; j_call: TRBJ1-6; cdr3_aa: CASSPPGGQGPPPYNSPLHF
v_call: TRBV21-1; cdr3_length: 18; j_call: TRBJ2-4; cdr3_aa: CASSSNGTGRRAKNIQYF
v_call: TRBV4-2; cdr3_length: 14; j_call: TRBJ1-2; cdr3_aa: CASSLEGRSYGYTF
v_call: TRBV2; cdr3_length: 15; j_call: TRBJ2-7; cdr3_aa: CASRAQDSSSYEQYF
v_call: TRBV5-8; cdr3_length: 14; j_call: TRBJ1-5; cdr3_aa: CASREGRGLQPQHF
v_call: TRBV5-1; cdr3_length: 13; j_call: TRBJ1-1; cdr3_aa: CASSRDRDTEAFF
v_call: TRBV5-1; cdr3_length: 13; j_call: TRBJ2-5; cdr3_aa: CASSQDSLETQYF
v_call: TRBV29-1; cdr3_length: 15; j_call: TRBJ2-1; cdr3_aa: CSVSRGSGGLDEQFF
v_call: TRBV6-1; cdr3_length: 12; j_call: TRBJ2-7; cdr3_aa: CASRQVTYEQYF
v_call: TRBV6-1; cdr3_length: 13; j_call: TRBJ2-3; cdr3_aa: CATRVLVTDTQYF
v_call: TRBV30; cdr3_length: 14; j_call: TRBJ1-5; cdr3_aa: CAWSSDNLNQPQHF
v_call: TRBV7-9; cdr3_length: 17; j_call: TRBJ2-6; cdr3_aa: CASSPLRLNSGANVLTF
v_call: TRBV23-1; cdr3_length: 17; j_call: TRBJ2-1; cdr3_aa: CASSQPFSGTSYNEQFF
v_call: TRBV29-1; cdr3_length: 11; j_call: TRBJ2-5; cdr3_aa: CSVRGEETQYF